The 27 T cell receptor beta chains below all came from one sample that was sequenced in a study of blood T cells in healthy people across ages. Sample-barcoded 5' priming and a J-beta primer mix drove a second PCR of 7 to 11 cycles. TCRdb itself ran the 5' RACE reads through MiXCR, one entry per CDR3 protein. The data contain approximately 600,000 distinct CDR3 sequences, 58% of them singletons. The sample was blood. Receptors were obtained from a man aged 55-75 years in good health.

The CDR3 sequence is CASSLDGGDTGELFF. CDR3 nucleotide sequence: TGCGCCAGCAGCTTGGACGGTGGGGACACCGGGGAGCTGTTTTTT. The rearrangement links TRBV5-1 to TRBJ2-2; D gene uncertain. The CDR3 runs 15 residues. The V gene's germline CDR1 is SGHRS and CDR2 YFSETQ. Deletions cut 0 bases from V and 3 bases from J, with 9 bases between.

The chain couples TRBV4-3 to TRBJ2-3; D call uncertain. CDR3 size: 17 residues. Trimming pared 0 bases from V and 0 bases from J, leaving 13 bases between. The germline V gene has CDR1 LGHNA and CDR2 YSLEER. The chain's CDR3 is CASSQDRGPQSTDTQYF. CDR3 nucleotide sequence: TGCGCCAGCAGCCAAGATCGTGGGCCGCAAAGCACAGATACGCAGTATTTT.

The V call is TRBV12-3 or TRBV12-4, the J call TRBJ1-5, with D possibly matching TRBD1 (6 bases). Trimming took off 5 bases at V and 1 base at J, with 18 bases between the two ends. This CDR3 spans 17 amino acids. CDR3 DNA sequence: TGTGCCAGCAGTCCGAGGACAGACTCAGGGAGCAATCAGCCCCAGCATTTT. Protein: CASSPRTDSGSNQPQHF.

A remark on this clonotype: A much larger clonotype is one base distant, so this may be a read error. This sequence joins TRBV29-1 and TRBJ2-5; 10 bases fit TRBD1. The CDR3 contains 12 residues. Per germline, CDR1 SQVTM and CDR2 ANQGSEA. The CDR3 nucleotides read TGCGGCGCAGACAGGGGGCAGGAGACCCAGTACTTC. The encoded protein is CGADRGQETQYF.

Here the CDR3 DNA reads TGTGCCATCAGTGACTCCGATGGGGCGGGGCAGTATTTT. As protein: CAISDSDGAGQYF. The chain couples TRBV10-3 to TRBJ2-3; D possibly uses TRBD1 or TRBD2 (5 bases each). The CDR3 has 13 amino acids. V lost 3 bases and J 11 bases, leaving 15 bases between the germline ends. The germline V gene encodes CDR1 ENHRY and CDR2 SYGVKD.

The chain has TRBV20-1 and TRBJ1-4; the match to TRBD1 covers 10 bases. The germline V gene has CDR1 DFQATT and CDR2 SNEGSKA (reference sequence). V shed 1 base, J shed 7 bases, and the junction held 0 bases outside the gene matches. The CDR3 is made up of 13 amino acids. The CDR3 DNA is TGCAGTGCTAGAGGGGACAGGGGTGAAAAACTGTTTTTT. Its translation: CSARGDRGEKLFF.

This chain joins TRBV20-1 and TRBJ1-2; D perhaps matches TRBD1 (5 bases). Germline assignment: CDR1 DFQATT and CDR2 SNEGSKA (reference sequence). This CDR3 spans 14 amino acids. The germline V and J ends were trimmed by 1 base and 5 bases, with 14 bases remaining between them. The CDR3 DNA reads TGCAGTGCTAGAGGAGAGGGTTGGGGGTATGGCTACACCTTC. Translation gives CSARGEGWGYGYTF.

This clonotype was recorded many times. The chain employs TRBV6-6 and TRBJ1-1; 7 bases map to TRBD1. Germline assignment: CDR1 MNHNY and CDR2 SVGAGI (reference sequence). V shed 7 bases and J 1 base; nucleotides not matched to a gene: 6. The CDR3 has 14 amino acids. The CDR3 DNA is TGTGCCAGCATCCCAGGGGGTGGGAACACTGAAGCTTTCTTT. It specifies CASIPGGGNTEAFF.

This clonotype was detected only a few times. This chain joins TRBV29-1 and TRBJ2-7; unclear D gene. The CDR3 extends over 13 amino acids. V was shortened by 5 bases and J by 2 bases, with 13 bases between the two germline ends. CDR1 is SQVTM, CDR2 ANQGSEA, per germline. The CDR3 here is CSVSTPITYEQYF. The DNA for the CDR3 is TGCAGCGTTTCCACACCTATTACCTACGAGCAGTACTTC.

This clonotype appeared once. The chain is built from TRBV29-1 and TRBJ2-5, with D possibly TRBD2 on 7 matching bases. The germline gives CDR1 SQVTM, CDR2 ANQGSEA. The germline V and J ends were trimmed by 6 bases and 2 bases, with 19 bases remaining between them. There are 15 residues in the CDR3. CDR3 DNA: TGCAGCGTCGCTTGCGGGGGCGTGGAGCAAGAGACCCAGTACTTC. Translating gives CSVACGGVEQETQYF.

Only a few counts were recorded for this clonotype. The rearrangement links TRBV29-1 to TRBJ2-4; D unresolved. CDR3 length equals 13 residues. Germline CDR1 and CDR2: SQVTM and ANQGSEA. V lost 5 bases to trimming and J lost 5 bases, with 13 bases between them. In DNA, the CDR3 is TGCAGCGTTTCGACGTCTGGAGAAAACATTCAGTACTTC. It specifies CSVSTSGENIQYF.

This clonotype has just a few counts. The rearrangement uses TRBV20-1 and TRBJ2-5, with TRBD1 matching 9 bases. Per the germline V gene, CDR1 is DFQATT and CDR2 is SNEGSKA (reference sequence). Unmatched junction bases numbered 6, after V lost 6 bases and J lost 4 bases. The CDR3 loop spans 13 amino acids. The CDR3 DNA reads TGCAGTGCAACCCACAGGGGGCGAGAGACCCAGTACTTC. It translates to CSATHRGRETQYF.

This chain connects TRBV24-1 to TRBJ1-2, with D hard to call. The CDR3 consists of 11 residues. Trimming shortened V by 9 bases and J by 5 bases, and 9 bases separated the two germline ends. Germline V lookup: CDR1 KGHDR, CDR2 SFDVKD. CDR3 protein: CATPTWYGYTF. The CDR3, as DNA: TGTGCCACCCCGACTTGGTATGGCTACACCTTC.

The chain links TRBV20-1 to TRBJ1-2, with 9 nucleotides matching TRBD1. Trimming at V came to 0 bases and at J to 2 bases, leaving 10 bases not matched to a gene. Germline V gene sequence: CDR1 DFQATT, CDR2 SNEGSKA (reference sequence). The CDR3 has 17 amino acids. The CDR3 DNA reads TGCAGTGCTAGAGATTCTTCCGGGACAGGGATAAACTATGGCTACACCTTC. It specifies CSARDSSGTGINYGYTF.

V and J are TRBV7-9 and TRBJ2-1; 10 bases are a match to TRBD1. CDR3 length: 14 residues. Germline values: CDR1 SEHNR, CDR2 FQNEAQ (reference sequence). V trimming: 7 bases; J trimming: 9 bases; junction bases outside the gene matches: 9. CDR3 DNA sequence: TGTGCCAGCATCTCAGGGACAGGGGAGGGTGAGCAGTTCTTC. Translating gives CASISGTGEGEQFF.

DNA of the CDR3: TGTGCCACCAGCAGAGATCTAGCGGGGACCACAGATACGCAGTATTTT. Its translation is CATSRDLAGTTDTQYF. The chain is built from TRBV15 and TRBJ2-3, with 9 bases fitting TRBD2. The CDR3 has 16 amino acids. Trimming cost V 0 bases and J 2 bases; bases outside gene matches: 3. CDR1 is LNHNV and CDR2 is YYDKDF in the germline V gene (reference sequence).

The chain joins TRBV29-1 to TRBJ2-5; D might be TRBD1 (6 bases). Germline V gene data show CDR1 as SQVTM and CDR2 as ANQGSEA. CDR3 length: 16 amino acids. Trimming pared 0 bases from V and 4 bases from J, leaving 18 bases between. CDR3 DNA sequence: TGCAGCGTTGAAGATCGGCTCAGGGGATCGGCAGAGACCCAGTACTTC. Translation: CSVEDRLRGSAETQYF.

CDR3 DNA sequence: TGTGCCACAGACAGGCGCAGCTCTGGGGCCAACGTCCTGACTTTC. Encoded protein: CATDRRSSGANVLTF. The chain links TRBV7-6 to TRBJ2-6, with D tentatively TRBD1 (6 bases). Germline values: CDR1 SGHVS, CDR2 FNYEAQ. This CDR3 has 15 amino acids. V lost 10 bases, J lost 0 bases, and 13 bases lay in between.

This clonotype appeared many times. The genes are TRBV20-1 and TRBJ2-1; 13 bases agree with TRBD2. The ends lost 2 bases at V and 1 base at J; junction bases unmatched: 8. The germline V gene has CDR1 DFQATT and CDR2 SNEGSKA (reference sequence). This CDR3 has 18 amino acids. The CDR3 sequence is CSARSGLAGFISYNEQFF. CDR3 nucleotide sequence: TGCAGTGCTAGATCGGGACTAGCGGGGTTTATTTCCTACAATGAGCAGTTCTTC.

There are a few counts of this clonotype. V gene TRBV7-2 combines with J gene TRBJ2-3, with D unclear. V lost 5 bases to trimming and J lost 6 bases, with 9 bases between them. The CDR3 length is 12 residues. Germline lookup yields CDR1 SGHTA and CDR2 FQGNSA. In DNA, the CDR3 is TGTGCCAGCAGCCACGGTATGGATACGCAGTATTTT. Protein sequence: CASSHGMDTQYF.

V usage is TRBV7-9 and J usage is TRBJ2-3, with a possible D match to TRBD2 (5 bases). The CDR3 is made up of 14 amino acids. The V gene's germline CDR1 is SEHNR and CDR2 FQNEAQ (reference sequence). Trimming left V 3 bases short and J 2 bases short, with 9 bases between. The CDR3: CASSLTGITDTQYF. In DNA form, the CDR3 reads TGTGCCAGCAGCTTGACGGGGATCACAGATACGCAGTATTTT.

This chain joins TRBV12-3 or TRBV12-4 and TRBJ1-4; D gene ambiguous. The CDR3 is 13 residues long. Between the trimmed V and J ends, which lost 2 bases and 8 bases, there was a span of 9 bases. CDR3 DNA: TGTGCCAGCAGTTTAAATGGTGGAGAAAAACTGTTTTTT. Amino acid sequence: CASSLNGGEKLFF.

The chain employs TRBV20-1 and TRBJ2-7; TRBD2 aligns across 7 bases. V lost 5 bases to trimming and J lost 0 bases; unmatched junction nucleotides: 4. Germline-derived CDR1 and CDR2 are DFQATT and SNEGSKA (reference sequence). This CDR3 is 13 amino acids long. The CDR3 bases are TGCAGTGCTGTTAGCGGGTCCTCCTACGAGCAGTACTTC. It codes for CSAVSGSSYEQYF.

The chain's CDR3 is CASSLSAPGQTIYGYTF. The CDR3 coding sequence is TGTGCCAGCTCACTAAGCGCCCCGGGACAGACCATCTATGGCTACACCTTC. This chain uses TRBV18 with TRBJ1-2, with 7 bases identical to TRBD1. The germline CDR1 and CDR2 sequences are KGHSH and LQKENI. V shed 4 bases and J 4 bases; nucleotides not matched to a gene: 15. CDR3 length equals 17 residues.

The chain carries TRBV5-1 and TRBJ2-7, with D unresolved. V dropped 1 base and J dropped 2 bases, with 16 bases sitting between them. The CDR3 consists of 16 residues. Germline V gives CDR1 SGHRS, CDR2 YFSETQ. The CDR3 loop is CASSLSFGQGTYEQYF. For the CDR3, the DNA is TGCGCCAGCAGCTTGAGTTTTGGGCAAGGGACCTACGAGCAGTACTTC.

In its sample, this clonotype was seen once. The V call is TRBV2, the J call TRBJ2-1; D unclear. The CDR3 has 12 residues. Per germline, CDR1 SNHLY and CDR2 FYNNEI. V lost 6 bases and J 5 bases, leaving 8 bases between the germline ends. The CDR3: CASRPDHNEQFF. The CDR3 DNA sequence: TGTGCCAGCAGACCCGACCACAATGAGCAGTTCTTC.

CDR3 nucleotide sequence: TGCGCCAGCAGCTTCTCCTTAACTGGGGATACGCAGTATTTT. It codes for CASSFSLTGDTQYF. The chain combines TRBV5-1 with TRBJ2-3, with no clear D. The CDR3 contains 14 residues. Germline lookup yields CDR1 SGHRS and CDR2 YFSETQ. The V gene lost 2 bases and the J gene lost 6 bases, with 13 bases spanning the gap. Combining the CDR3 with reference TRBV5-1 and TRBJ2-3 gives the whole variable domain KAGVTQTPRYLIKTRGQQVTLSCSPISGHRSVSWYQQTPGQGLQFLFEYFSETQRNKGNFPGRFSGRQFSNSRSEMNVSTLELGDSALYLCASSFSLTGDTQYFGPGTRLTVL.